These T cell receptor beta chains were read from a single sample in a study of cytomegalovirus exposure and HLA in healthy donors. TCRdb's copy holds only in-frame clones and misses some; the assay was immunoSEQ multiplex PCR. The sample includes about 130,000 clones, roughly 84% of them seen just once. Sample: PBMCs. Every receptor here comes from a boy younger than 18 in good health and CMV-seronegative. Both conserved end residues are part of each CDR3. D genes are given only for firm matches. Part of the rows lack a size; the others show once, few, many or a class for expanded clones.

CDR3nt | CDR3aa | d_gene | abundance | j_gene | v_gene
TGTGCCAGCAGTCCCTTAGACAGGGAATTCTCTGAAGCTTTCTTT | CASSPLDREFSEAFF | TRBD1 | NA | TRBJ1-1 | TRBV2
TGCAGCGTGATTCTTCCGGGGAACCGGGCGAACGCCGGGGAGCTGTTTTTT | CSVILPGNRANAGELFF | NA | NA | TRBJ2-2 | TRBV29-1
TGTGCCAGCAGCTCCGTAATCACGAGAAGGAGACAGGGGGGAAACGAGCAGTACTTC | CASSSVITRRRQGGNEQYF | TRBD1 | NA | TRBJ2-7 | TRBV7-8
TGTGCCAGCAGCTTTGAGCGGGAGTCCTACAATGAGCAGTTCTTC | CASSFERESYNEQFF | TRBD2 | NA | TRBJ2-1 | TRBV5-4
TGCGCCAGCAGCCAAGGACATAAGAACACTGAAGCTTTCTTT | CASSQGHKNTEAFF | NA | few | TRBJ1-1 | TRBV4-3
TGTGCCAGCAGTTTGGCGGGCCACCCGCAGTATTTT | CASSLAGHPQYF | NA | NA | TRBJ2-3 | TRBV28
TGCGCCAGCAGCCAAGGGGGAGAGGTCTATGGCTACACCTTC | CASSQGGEVYGYTF | NA | NA | TRBJ1-2 | TRBV4-1
TGTGCCAGCAGGCCGACAGGGGTAGAGACCCAGTACTTC | CASRPTGVETQYF | TRBD1 | NA | TRBJ2-5 | TRBV7-8
TGCGCCAGCAGTGTTTTCCCGGGACTAGCGGGAGAGACGTACGAGCAGTACTTC | CASSVFPGLAGETYEQYF | TRBD2 | NA | TRBJ2-7 | TRBV10-1
TGTGCCAGCAGCCTCCCGGGGCTAGCGGTCTCCTACGAGCAGTACTTC | CASSLPGLAVSYEQYF | TRBD2 | NA | TRBJ2-7 | TRBV7-3
TGTGCCAGCAGTTTTCGGGGGGAGGCTGAAGCTTTCTTT | CASSFRGEAEAFF | NA | NA | TRBJ1-1 | TRBV27
TGCGCCAGCTCTGTAACCTACGAGCAGTACTTC | CASSVTYEQYF | NA | once | TRBJ2-7 | TRBV10-1
TGTGCCTGGAGTGTACCCGAGGACAGGGGCTACGAGCAGTACTTC | CAWSVPEDRGYEQYF | TRBD1 | NA | TRBJ2-7 | TRBV30
TGCGCCAGCAGCTTGGAATGGGTGGGGGCGGATGAAGCTTTCTTT | CASSLEWVGADEAFF | NA | NA | TRBJ1-1 | TRBV5-1
TGTGCCAGCAGGTCGGGGGGGTCCTATGGCTACACCTTC | CASRSGGSYGYTF | NA | NA | TRBJ1-2 | TRBV7-2
TGTGCCAGCAGCTTCCCGAACCGGGACAGAAACACAGATACGCAGTATTTT | CASSFPNRDRNTDTQYF | TRBD1 | NA | TRBJ2-3 | TRBV5-4
TGTGCCAGCAGCCGAGATTCACCCCTCCACTTT | CASSRDSPLHF | NA | NA | TRBJ1-6 | TRBV7-9
TGTGCCAGCAGCGATCCGGGACAGCAAGAGACCCAGTACTTC | CASSDPGQQETQYF | TRBD1 | once | TRBJ2-5 | TRBV2
TGTGCTAGTGGCCTTAGCGGGGGGGCCGGTGATACGCAGTATTTT | CASGLSGGAGDTQYF | TRBD2 | NA | TRBJ2-3 | TRBV12-5
TGTGCCTGGAGAGCTGAACCGGGCCACCAGACTAACTATGGCTACCCCTTC | CAWRAEPGHQTNYGYPF | NA | NA | TRBJ1-2 | TRBV30
TGTGCCAGCAGTGCCCCTAGCGGGTACGAGCAGTACTTC | CASSAPSGYEQYF | TRBD2 | NA | TRBJ2-7 | TRBV2
TGTGCCAGCATCAAACCAGCAGGGGTGGGTGCTTTCTTT | CASIKPAGVGAFF | NA | NA | TRBJ1-1 | TRBV28
TGTGCCAGCAGCTTGGGACAGCAAAATTCACCCCTCCACTTT | CASSLGQQNSPLHF | NA | few | TRBJ1-6 | TRBV5-4
TGTGCCACATCGACTAGCGGTATTTCCTACGAGCAGTACTTC | CATSTSGISYEQYF | TRBD2 | NA | TRBJ2-7 | TRBV10-3
TGTGCCAGCACTAAGGGACTACCAAACCTGAGGGCGAACACCGGGGAGCTGTTTTTT | CASTKGLPNLRANTGELFF | TRBD2 | NA | TRBJ2-2 | TRBV11-2
TGCGCCAGCAGCTGGAGCGGGGGAGCATTACGTGAGCAGTTCTTC | CASSWSGGALREQFF | TRBD2 | NA | TRBJ2-1 | TRBV5-1
TGTGCCAGCAGCGGTTTCGGGGGGGGAGACTACCAAGAGACCCAGTACTTC | CASSGFGGGDYQETQYF | TRBD2 | NA | TRBJ2-5 | TRBV4-2
TGTGCCAGCAGTTTAGGAAGGGGCAATGAGCAGTTCTTC | CASSLGRGNEQFF | NA | NA | TRBJ2-1 | TRBV27
TGTGCCTGGAGTCCCTCGAACACTGAAGCTTTCTTT | CAWSPSNTEAFF | NA | NA | TRBJ1-1 | TRBV30
TGTGCCAGCAGCTTTGCGGTAATGAACACTGAAGCTTTCTTT | CASSFAVMNTEAFF | NA | few | TRBJ1-1 | TRBV5-4
TGTGCCAGCAGCCCGATGGAGGCCACAGATACGCAGTATTTT | CASSPMEATDTQYF | NA | NA | TRBJ2-3 | TRBV7-9
TGTGCCAGCAGCTCGCAGACAGGGCTCTCTAACTATGGCTACACCTTC | CASSSQTGLSNYGYTF | TRBD1 | NA | TRBJ1-2 | TRBV7-2
TGTGCCACCAGCAGAGATAGGCCGGGGACAGATACGCAGTATTTT | CATSRDRPGTDTQYF | NA | NA | TRBJ2-3 | TRBV15
TGTGCCAGCAGTTACTCGCTAACCTACGAGCAGTACTTC | CASSYSLTYEQYF | NA | NA | TRBJ2-7 | TRBV6-5
TGTGCCAGCAGCCAAGAACAGGACAGGTTTTTATCTGGCTACACCTTC | CASSQEQDRFLSGYTF | TRBD1 | NA | TRBJ1-2 | TRBV14
TGCGCCAGCAGCATGGCAGGATCCACAGATACGCAGTATTTT | CASSMAGSTDTQYF | NA | NA | TRBJ2-3 | TRBV5-1
TGCGCCAGCACGAGCGGGGGGGCGAATGAGCAGTTCTTC | CASTSGGANEQFF | TRBD2 | once | TRBJ2-1 | TRBV10-2
TGTGCCAGCAGGGCCGGGACAGGTGAGAACACCGGGGAGCTGTTTTTT | CASRAGTGENTGELFF | TRBD1 | NA | TRBJ2-2 | TRBV7-8
TGTGCCAGCAGTTTATATGGCCTTAATTCACCCCTCCACTTT | CASSLYGLNSPLHF | NA | NA | TRBJ1-6 | TRBV27
TGCGCCAGCAGTCCCCCCGCAGAACATCTGCTGGCCGGCTACACCTTC | CASSPPAEHLLAGYTF | NA | few | TRBJ1-2 | TRBV4-1
TGTGCCAGTAGTATAAGGGGGGGCGGGATAGCTAGCTCCTACAATGAGCAGTTCTTC | CASSIRGGGIASSYNEQFF | NA | NA | TRBJ2-1 | TRBV19
TGTGCCAGCAGCTTATCGTCGGAGACTGAAGCTTTCTTT | CASSLSSETEAFF | NA | NA | TRBJ1-1 | TRBV7-9
TGTGCCATCAGCCGGGACAGGGGAGATTTAGGGAACTATGGCTACACCTTC | CAISRDRGDLGNYGYTF | TRBD1 | NA | TRBJ1-2 | TRBV10-3
TGTGCCAGCAGCTTGGACAGGAACACTGAAGCTTTCTTT | CASSLDRNTEAFF | NA | NA | TRBJ1-1 | TRBV7-8
TGTGCCAGCGGCGGAGGGACTAGAGCAGAGACCCAGTACTTC | CASGGGTRAETQYF | TRBD2 | NA | TRBJ2-5 | TRBV7-9
TGTGCCAGCAGCCACGACAGGGAAGGGAGGTACGAGCAGTACTTC | CASSHDREGRYEQYF | NA | NA | TRBJ2-7 | TRBV7-6
TGTGCCAGCAGCTTAAGCAGCGGGGGTTTGAAGTTCTTC | CASSLSSGGLKFF | TRBD2 | NA | TRBJ2-1 | TRBV7-2
TGTGCCAGCAGTCCAGGGCTCGGAGAGACCCAGTACTTC | CASSPGLGETQYF | NA | NA | TRBJ2-5 | TRBV6-4
TGCGCCAGCAGCCAGACAGGGGTGAACACTGAAGCTTTCTTT | CASSQTGVNTEAFF | TRBD1 | NA | TRBJ1-1 | TRBV5-1
TGTGCCAGCAGCTCGGGATTGGACGGCTACACTGAAGCTTTCTTT | CASSSGLDGYTEAFF | NA | NA | TRBJ1-1 | TRBV5-4
TGTGCCAGCAGCTTAGATGACACGGAGCTGTTTTTT | CASSLDDTELFF | NA | NA | TRBJ2-2 | TRBV11-3
TGCGCCAGCAGCTTCTATAGAAGCTCCTACGAGCAGTACTTC | CASSFYRSSYEQYF | NA | NA | TRBJ2-7 | TRBV13
TGCAGTGCAAAGACAGGGGTCGAGCAGTACTTC | CSAKTGVEQYF | TRBD1 | once | TRBJ2-7 | TRBV20-1
TGTGCCAGCAGCTTCTCGGGGTTCCAAGAGACCCAGTACTTC | CASSFSGFQETQYF | NA | once | TRBJ2-5 | TRBV7-2
TGTGCCAGCAGCTTAGAGCAGGGGGAGAGCTATGGCTACACCTTC | CASSLEQGESYGYTF | TRBD1 | NA | TRBJ1-2 | TRBV7-9
TGTGCCAGCAGCAGGGTGGCGGGTCTATGGTCCTACAATGAGCAGTTCTTC | CASSRVAGLWSYNEQFF | NA | NA | TRBJ2-1 | TRBV11-2
TGTGCCAGCAGTTTAGGGGGGTTGAATCAGCCCCAGCATTTT | CASSLGGLNQPQHF | NA | NA | TRBJ1-5 | TRBV27
TGTGCCAGCAGTTACCAGGGCTTCCTTGAGGATGGCTACACCTTC | CASSYQGFLEDGYTF | NA | NA | TRBJ1-2 | TRBV6-5
TGTGCCAGCAGCCCCCAGGGCAGGGGACCTAGCGGGGCCAACGTCCTGACTTTC | CASSPQGRGPSGANVLTF | NA | NA | TRBJ2-6 | TRBV11-2